This T cell receptor beta chain was recovered during a study of blood T cell repertoires in COVID-19. About the research overall: Samples taken during acute and convalescent COVID-19 were collected in the United States, Italy and Spain. T cells, B-cell-depleted T cells, or PBMCs provided the cDNA or gDNA that served as material.

In the authors' methods: Researchers report that nucleated cell counts were estimated from reference gene primer amplification. Assay used: immunoSEQ multiplex PCR; TCRdb lists only in-frame clones, some missing. Clone size and the V and J calls come from that table; the DNA yielded D and trimming. The table records some 190,000 clones, more than 80% of them present only once. This CDR3 spans 15 amino acids. Germline V gene sequence: CDR1 SGHAT, CDR2 FQNNGV. Unmatched junction bases numbered 8, after V lost 2 bases and J lost 7 bases. The source material was peripheral blood. The rearrangement links TRBV11-2 to TRBJ2-7; TRBD2 matches 10 bases. The sequence was obtained from a woman aged 60-70 years with acute or convalescent COVID-19. As DNA, the CDR3 is TGTGCCAGCAGCTTAAGTCCTAGCGGGAGAGAAGAGCAGTACTTC. Protein: CASSLSPSGREEQYF.